This T cell receptor beta chain was sequenced during a study of brain metastases from non-small cell lung cancer. Whole-study findings and limits: Brain metastases had lower T-cell infiltration than primary tumors. T-cell clones appeared expanded in approximately 64% of brain metastases relative to matched primary tumors. Metastases had sparse T cells but largely shared repertoires with primaries.

Produced via immunoSEQ multiplex PCR; TCRdb's table is partial and in-frame only. The repertoire holds roughly 4,000 clones, with roughly nine tenths as singletons. Regarding this clone: What it binds is unknown.

Sample: primary lung tumor tissue. The sequence was collected from a donor aged 40 or older with non-small cell lung cancer.

The CDR3, as DNA: TGTGCCAGCAGCTTAGGGGCAGGGGAGATGGATACGCAGTATTTT. This gives the protein CASSLGAGEMDTQYF. The chain combines TRBV7-6 with TRBJ2-3; the D gene is possibly TRBD1 (6 bases). V was pared by 1 base and J by 6 bases, with 14 bases between. The CDR3 is made up of 15 amino acids. The germline gives CDR1 SGHVS, CDR2 FNYEAQ.